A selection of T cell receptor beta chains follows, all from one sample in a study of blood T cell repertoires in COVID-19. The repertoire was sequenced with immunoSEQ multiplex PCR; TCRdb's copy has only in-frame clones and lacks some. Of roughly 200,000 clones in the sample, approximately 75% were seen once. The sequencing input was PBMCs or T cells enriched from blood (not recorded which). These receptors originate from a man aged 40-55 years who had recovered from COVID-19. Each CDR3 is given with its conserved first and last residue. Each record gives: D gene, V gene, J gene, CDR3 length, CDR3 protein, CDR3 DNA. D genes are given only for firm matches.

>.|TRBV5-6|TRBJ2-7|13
CASSPISSYEQYF
TGTGCCAGCAGCCCGATTAGCTCCTACGAGCAGTACTTC
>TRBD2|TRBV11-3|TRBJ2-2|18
CASSSETSGRIHTGELFF
TGTGCCAGCAGCTCAGAGACTAGCGGGAGAATCCACACCGGGGAGCTGTTTTTT
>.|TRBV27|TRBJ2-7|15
CASSPYDTGRDEQYF
TGTGCCAGCAGTCCCTACGACACGGGCAGGGACGAGCAGTACTTC
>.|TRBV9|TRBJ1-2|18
CASSANPPGEGDNYGYTF
TGTGCCAGCAGTGCTAACCCTCCGGGAGAAGGGGATAACTATGGCTACACCTTC
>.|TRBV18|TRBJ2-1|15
CASSPLGQMYNEQFF
TGTGCCAGCTCACCACTTGGACAGATGTACAATGAGCAGTTCTTC
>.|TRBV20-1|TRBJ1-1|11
CSATTNTEAFF
TGCAGTGCTACTACGAACACTGAAGCTTTCTTT
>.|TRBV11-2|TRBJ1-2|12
CAAGGTLYGYTF
TGTGCCGCGGGCGGGACGCTTTATGGCTACACCTTC
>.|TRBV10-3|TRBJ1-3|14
CAISVGVPGDTIYF
TGTGCCATCAGTGTAGGGGTCCCGGGGGACACCATATATTTT
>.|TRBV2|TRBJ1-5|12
CASSPEVQPQHF
TGTGCCAGCAGTCCAGAGGTTCAGCCCCAGCATTTT
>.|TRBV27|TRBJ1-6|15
CASSGGVQTNSPLHF
TGTGCCAGCAGTGGGGGGGTACAGACTAATTCACCCCTCCACTTT
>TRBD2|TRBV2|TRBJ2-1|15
CASVSSGRVENEQFF
TGTGCCAGCGTGTCTAGCGGGAGGGTGGAGAATGAGCAGTTCTTC
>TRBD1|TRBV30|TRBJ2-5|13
CACSGQGIETQYF
TGTGCCTGCTCGGGACAGGGGATAGAGACCCAGTACTTC
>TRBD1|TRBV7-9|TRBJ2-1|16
CASSADRAPRFNEQFF
TGTGCCAGCAGCGCGGACAGGGCCCCCCGATTCAATGAGCAGTTCTTC
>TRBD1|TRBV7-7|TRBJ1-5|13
CASSLDRNQPQHF
TGTGCCAGCAGCTTGGACAGGAATCAGCCCCAGCATTTT
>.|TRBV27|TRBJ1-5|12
CASWRSNQPQHF
TGTGCCAGCTGGCGGAGCAATCAGCCCCAGCATTTT
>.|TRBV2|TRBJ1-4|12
CASLDKDEKLFF
TGTGCCAGCTTGGACAAGGATGAAAAACTGTTTTTT
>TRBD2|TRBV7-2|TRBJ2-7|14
CASSSRSGRNEQYF
TGTGCCAGCAGCTCAAGGAGCGGGAGAAACGAGCAGTACTTC
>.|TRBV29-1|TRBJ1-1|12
CSVLTANTEAFF
TGCAGCGTACTTACTGCGAACACTGAAGCTTTCTTT
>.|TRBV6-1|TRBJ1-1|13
CASSEGGLPEAFF
TGTGCCAGCAGTGAAGGAGGGCTCCCTGAAGCTTTCTTT
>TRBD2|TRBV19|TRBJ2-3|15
CASSGLAGGADTQYF
TGTGCCAGTAGCGGACTAGCGGGGGGTGCAGATACGCAGTATTTT